This section outlines one TCR beta chain sequence together with its context. Its matching antigen is unknown. The data are from a study of cytomegalovirus exposure and HLA in healthy donors. Study context: From HLA-typed donors, an early data release held tens of millions of unique TCRs.

PCR was performed using 60 Vbeta and 13 Jbeta primers. Using immunoSEQ multiplex PCR, the repertoire was profiled, and TCRdb retains in-frame clones only, with some absent. The sample carries 130,000 or so clones, around 77% recorded once. Notes on the study in general: Several of the most significant clusters appeared, in a later analysis, to be linked to common viral pathogens. Fewer than 20,000 TCR beta sequences were associated with HLA alleles at 0.05 false discovery rate in a later analysis.

Germline V gives CDR1 LGHNA, CDR2 YNFKEQ. With 0 bases clipped from V and 0 bases from J, the junction kept 8 bases outside the gene matches. This CDR3 contains 20 residues. The receptor was derived from a man younger than 35 in good health and CMV-seropositive. The chain employs TRBV4-2 and TRBJ2-4, with TRBD2 identical over 13 bases. The sequenced sample consisted of PBMCs. The CDR3 loop reads CASSQDGGTSGAPAKNIQYF. The CDR3 coding sequence is TGTGCCAGCAGCCAAGATGGCGGGACTAGCGGGGCTCCAGCCAAAAACATTCAGTACTTC.